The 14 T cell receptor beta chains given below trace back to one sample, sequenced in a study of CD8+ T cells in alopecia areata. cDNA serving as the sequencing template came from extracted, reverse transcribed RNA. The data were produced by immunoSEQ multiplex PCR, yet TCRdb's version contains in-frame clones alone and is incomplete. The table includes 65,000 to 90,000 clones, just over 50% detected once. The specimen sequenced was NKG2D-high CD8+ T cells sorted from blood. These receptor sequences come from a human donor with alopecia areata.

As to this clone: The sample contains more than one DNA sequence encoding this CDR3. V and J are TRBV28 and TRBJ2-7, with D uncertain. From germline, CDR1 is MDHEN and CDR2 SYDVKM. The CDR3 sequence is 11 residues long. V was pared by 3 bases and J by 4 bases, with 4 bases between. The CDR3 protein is CASSLGYEQYF. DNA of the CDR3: TGTGCCAGCAGTTTGGGGTACGAGCAGTACTTC.

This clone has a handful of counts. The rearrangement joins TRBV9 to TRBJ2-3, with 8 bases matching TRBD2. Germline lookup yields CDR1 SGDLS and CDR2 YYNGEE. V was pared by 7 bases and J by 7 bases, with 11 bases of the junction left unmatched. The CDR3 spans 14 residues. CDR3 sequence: CASGGEREWNTQYF. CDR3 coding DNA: TGTGCCAGCGGGGGGGAGCGGGAGTGGAATACGCAGTATTTT.

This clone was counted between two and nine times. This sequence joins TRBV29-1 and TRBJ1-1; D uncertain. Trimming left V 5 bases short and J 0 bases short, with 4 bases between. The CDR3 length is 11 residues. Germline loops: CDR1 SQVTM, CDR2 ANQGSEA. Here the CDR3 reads CSVLVNTEAFF. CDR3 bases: TGCAGCGTTTTGGTGAACACTGAAGCTTTCTTT.

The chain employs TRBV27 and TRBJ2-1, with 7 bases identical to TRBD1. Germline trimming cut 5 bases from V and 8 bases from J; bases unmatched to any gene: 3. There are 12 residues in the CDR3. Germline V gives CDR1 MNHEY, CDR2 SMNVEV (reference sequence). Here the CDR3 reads CASSGQGDEQFF. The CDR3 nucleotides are TGTGCCAGCAGTGGCCAGGGGGATGAGCAGTTCTTC.

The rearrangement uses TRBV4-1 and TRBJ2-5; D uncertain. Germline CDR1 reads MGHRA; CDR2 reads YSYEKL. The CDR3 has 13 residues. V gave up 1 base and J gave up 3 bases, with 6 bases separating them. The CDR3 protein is CASSQVLEETQYF. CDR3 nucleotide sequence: TGCGCCAGCAGCCAAGTTCTAGAAGAGACCCAGTACTTC.

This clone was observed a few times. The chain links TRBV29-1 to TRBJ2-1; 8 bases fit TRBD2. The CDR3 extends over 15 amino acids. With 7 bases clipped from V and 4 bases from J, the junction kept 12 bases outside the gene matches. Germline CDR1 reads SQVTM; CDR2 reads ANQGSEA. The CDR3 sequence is CSAIGGEPVYNEQFF. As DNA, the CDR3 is TGCAGCGCCATCGGGGGGGAACCTGTTTACAATGAGCAGTTCTTC.

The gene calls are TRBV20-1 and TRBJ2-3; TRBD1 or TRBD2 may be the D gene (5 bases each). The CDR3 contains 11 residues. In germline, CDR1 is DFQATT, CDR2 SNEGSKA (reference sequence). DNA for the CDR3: TGCAACACCTTATGGGGGGATACGCAGTATTTT. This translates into CNTLWGDTQYF.

The CDR3 nucleotides are TGCGCCACCGTACACCGACGGCCTAGCGGGAGCTCCTACGAGCAGTACTTC. Translated: CATVHRRPSGSSYEQYF. This chain joins TRBV5-1 and TRBJ2-7, with 10 bases aligning to TRBD2. This CDR3 spans 17 amino acids. V trimming: 9 bases; J trimming: 0 bases; junction bases outside the gene matches: 15. Germline V lookup: CDR1 SGHRS, CDR2 YFSETQ.

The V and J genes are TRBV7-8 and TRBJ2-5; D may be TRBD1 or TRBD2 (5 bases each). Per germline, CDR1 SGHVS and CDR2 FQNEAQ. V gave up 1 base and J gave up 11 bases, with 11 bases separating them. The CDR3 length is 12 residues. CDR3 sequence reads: CASSLVDGTQYF. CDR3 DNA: TGTGCCAGCAGCTTAGTCGACGGGACGCAGTACTTC.

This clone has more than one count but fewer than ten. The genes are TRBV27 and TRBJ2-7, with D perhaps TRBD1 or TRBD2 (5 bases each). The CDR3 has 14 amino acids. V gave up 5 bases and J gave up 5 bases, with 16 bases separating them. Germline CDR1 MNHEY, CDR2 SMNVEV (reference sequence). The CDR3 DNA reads TGTGCCAGCAGTCCTGGGACGGGTGGCAACGAGCAGTACTTC. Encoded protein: CASSPGTGGNEQYF.

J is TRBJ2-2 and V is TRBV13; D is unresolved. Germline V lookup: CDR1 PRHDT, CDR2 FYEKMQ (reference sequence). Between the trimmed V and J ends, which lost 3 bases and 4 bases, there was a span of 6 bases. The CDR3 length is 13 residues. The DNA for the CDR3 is TGTGCCAGCAGCTTCCTTAGCACCGGGGAGCTGTTTTTT. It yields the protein CASSFLSTGELFF. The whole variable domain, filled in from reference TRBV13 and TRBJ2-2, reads AAGVIQSPRHLIKEKRETATLKCYPIPRHDTVYWYQQGPGQDPQFLISFYEKMQSDKGSIPDRFSAQQFSDYHSELNMSSLELGDSALYFCASSFLSTGELFFGEGSRLTVL.

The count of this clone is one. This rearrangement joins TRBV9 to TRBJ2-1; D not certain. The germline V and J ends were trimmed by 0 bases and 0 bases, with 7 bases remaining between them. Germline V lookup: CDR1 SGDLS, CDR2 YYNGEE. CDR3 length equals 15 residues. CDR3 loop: CASSVAGRSYNEQFF. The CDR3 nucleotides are TGTGCCAGCAGCGTAGCTGGCCGCTCCTACAATGAGCAGTTCTTC.

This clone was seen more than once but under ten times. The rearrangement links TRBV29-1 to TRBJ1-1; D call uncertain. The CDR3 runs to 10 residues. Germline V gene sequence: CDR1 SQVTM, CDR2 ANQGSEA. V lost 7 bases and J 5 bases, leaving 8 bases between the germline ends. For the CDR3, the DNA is TGCAGCGGGATGGGGACTGAAGCTTTCTTT. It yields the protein CSGMGTEAFF.

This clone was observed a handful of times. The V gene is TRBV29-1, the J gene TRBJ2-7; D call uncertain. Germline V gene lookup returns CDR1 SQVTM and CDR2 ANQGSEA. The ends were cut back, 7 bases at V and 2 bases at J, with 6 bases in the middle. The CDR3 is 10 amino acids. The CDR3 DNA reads TGCAGCGCTGTCACCTACGAGCAGTACTTC. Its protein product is CSAVTYEQYF.